The TCR beta chain described here comes from a study of shared clonotypes between healthy human individuals. Overall study results and limits: Incompleteness in sorted-subset sequencing, despite large depth, was shown by rarefaction. Sharing across four donors was seen in about 5% of naive CD4 clonotypes. Sequencing depth was expected to affect clonotype sharing among donors.

Regarding this clone: Its antigen is still unknown.

Method: immunoSEQ multiplex PCR; TCRdb's copy keeps in-frame clones and lacks some. This repertoire shows some 2,000,000 clones, approximately 96% found once; its top ten account for 0.1% to 0.15%. There are 13 residues in the CDR3. V trimming: 7 bases; J trimming: 3 bases; junction bases outside the gene matches: 6. The germline gives CDR1 SNHLY, CDR2 FYNNEI. Sequencing used naive CD4+ T cells sorted from blood. Subset indicated: CD45RA+ positively selected. The V call is TRBV2, the J call TRBJ2-7; 7 nucleotides match TRBD2. The receptor comes from a man aged 18-30 years in good health. The CDR3 is CASNAWTSYEQYF. Written as DNA, the CDR3 is TGTGCCAGCAATGCCTGGACTAGCTACGAGCAGTACTTC.